The T cell receptor beta chain described here comes from a study of breast tumors, draining lymph nodes, adjacent tissues (dated by TCRdb to the mid-2010s). For context, the study as a whole: Breast cancer patients provided tumor, adjacent nontumor tissue and axillary lymph nodes, and the study compared the TCR beta repertoires across these three sources. In human breast cancer, the study set out to evaluate how tumor, surrounding tissue and draining lymph node repertoires relate to one another and whether T cells may move between these sites. What the authors observed across the whole study: The data were judged consistent with most tumor T cells deriving from the lymph node and then expanding within tumor tissue. Tumor and nontumor tissue repertoires were significantly more similar in luminal-like than in basal-like breast cancer. Tumor T-cell repertoires showed less diversity than lymph node repertoires and more diversity than nontumor tissue repertoires, and tumor T-cell repertoires showed preferential V and J gene usage. Rather than being directly demonstrated, the conclusion that tumor T cells originate in lymph nodes was presented as consistent with a hypothesis.

Sequencing relied on an Illumina HiSeq 2000. Multiplex PCR amplification was used to build the TCR beta chain libraries. The amplified TCR beta chain products were analyzed by high-throughput sequencing. Using fastp trimming at Q25 and MiXCR clonotype assembly, TCRdb reanalyzed the public sequencing data and kept in-frame beta chains. Entries that share a CDR3 protein sequence are merged under the most common genes and DNA. Recorded for this sample are some 15,000 distinct CDR3 sequences; 52% of them occurred a single time. The top ten constitute 16% of the sample. This clonotype registers as medium-sized (0.01 to 0.1%) within its sample. Its antigen target is currently unknown. Base qualities are not provided; no much larger clone lies one nucleotide away. The adjacent samples were made up of nontumor breast tissue around the tumor. Trimming accounts for 0 bases at V and 4 bases at J, while the number of junction bases matched to no gene is 2. Taken from the germline V gene (reference sequence), the CDR1 and CDR2 loops are DFQATT and SNEGSKA. Taken from cysteine to phenylalanine, the CDR3 has 14 residues. CDR3 DNA only is kept here, 42 bases in frame from base 1.

Sequences were obtained from tumor-adjacent breast tissue. The clonotype was recovered from a female donor with breast cancer. Some clones in this sample may be carry-over from other donors' samples. The rearrangement combines TRBV20-1 with TRBJ1-4; TRBD1 lines up with 7 middle nucleotides. The DNA sequence follows: TGCAGTGCTAGAGAGGGACAGAATAATGAAAAACTGTTTTTT. This gives the protein CSAREGQNNEKLFF.